The 9 T cell receptor beta chains listed next were all sequenced from one sample in a study of cytomegalovirus exposure and HLA in healthy donors. Vbeta (60) and Jbeta (13) primers were used in the PCR. Libraries were prepared by immunoSEQ multiplex PCR; TCRdb keeps only in-frame clonotypes and omits some of them. The sample has roughly 100,000 clones, around 75% seen once; the top ten hold 1% to 1.5%. The sample taken for sequencing was PBMCs. These receptors were obtained from a middle-aged man in good health and CMV-seronegative.

This chain joins TRBV27 and TRBJ1-1, with 7 bases that match TRBD1. V dropped 10 bases and J dropped 1; count of bases not matched to a gene: 6. This CDR3 is 13 amino acids long. Looked up from germline, CDR1 is MNHEY and CDR2 is SMNVEV (reference sequence). CDR3 nucleotides: TGTGCCACCAGACAGGGTTCGAACACTGAAGCTTTCTTT. Protein: CATRQGSNTEAFF.

About this clone itself: The junction and the germline gene differ at one end; a read error may be behind it. The chain recombines TRBV9 with TRBJ1-2; possible D gene TRBD1, 5 bases. Germline V gene lookup returns CDR1 SGDLS and CDR2 YYNGEE. The CDR3 totals 15 residues. CDR3 loop: CASSVDGGTKYGYTF. CDR3 DNA: TGTGCCAGCAGCGTAGATGGAGGGACTAAATATGGCTACACCTTC.

This chain connects TRBV10-1 to TRBJ1-1; no clear D. The germline V gene encodes CDR1 WNHNN and CDR2 SYGVQD (reference sequence). The CDR3 runs 13 residues. The ends were cut back, 4 bases at V and 5 bases at J, with 11 bases in the middle. The CDR3 DNA sequence: TGCGCCAGCAGTGGTTATAAGCGGACTGAAGCTTTCTTT. Its protein product is CASSGYKRTEAFF.

This clone was observed a single time. The rearrangement links TRBV7-8 to TRBJ2-7, with 11 bases that match TRBD2. The CDR3 covers 18 residues. The trim removed 4 bases at V and 3 bases at J, leaving 14 bases unmatched. Germline values: CDR1 SGHVS, CDR2 FQNEAQ. The CDR3: CASSWGSGGARSGYEQYF. DNA for the CDR3: TGTGCCAGCAGCTGGGGTAGCGGGGGGGCAAGGTCGGGCTACGAGCAGTACTTC. The full variable domain, its missing parts supplied by reference TRBV7-8 and TRBJ2-7, is GAGVSQSPRYKVAKRGQDVALRCDPISGHVSLFWYQQALGQGPEFLTYFQNEAQLDKSGLPSDRFFAERPEGSVSTLKIQRTQQEDSAVYLCASSWGSGGARSGYEQYFGPGTRLTVT.

V and J are TRBV4-1 and TRBJ1-4; 7 bases are shared with TRBD1. This CDR3 has 15 amino acids. The junction had 5 bases not matched to a gene; V was cut back by 5 bases and J by 2 bases. Germline V lookup: CDR1 MGHRA, CDR2 YSYEKL. In DNA, the CDR3 is TGCGCCAGCAGCGACCCAGGGGGGACTAATGAAAAACTGTTTTTT. Its protein is CASSDPGGTNEKLFF.

The gene calls are TRBV4-1 and TRBJ1-5; no firm D call. The V end lost 1 base, the J end lost 5 bases, and 12 bases lay between the germline ends. The CDR3 sequence is 15 residues long. Germline V gene data show CDR1 as MGHRA and CDR2 as YSYEKL. The CDR3: CASSQVSAIYQPQHF. CDR3 DNA: TGCGCCAGCAGCCAAGTGTCCGCTATCTATCAGCCCCAGCATTTT.

The gene calls are TRBV5-1 and TRBJ2-3; the D gene is possibly TRBD2 (6 bases). The germline CDR1 and CDR2 sequences are SGHRS and YFSETQ. V dropped 4 bases and J dropped 5 bases, with 17 bases sitting between them. The CDR3 spans 15 residues. CDR3 loop: CASSLVGGREDTQYF. CDR3 nucleotides: TGCGCCAGCAGCCTGGTCGGGGGTCGGGAAGATACGCAGTATTTT.

The chain combines TRBV19 with TRBJ1-6, with D tentatively TRBD1 (5 bases). The V gene's germline CDR1 is LNHDA and CDR2 SQIVND (reference sequence). This CDR3 contains 14 residues. Trimming shortened V by 5 bases and J by 7 bases, and 12 bases separated the two germline ends. CDR3 sequence (DNA): TGTGCCAGTAGTTACACTCAGGGAAATTCACCCCTCCACTTT. Its protein product is CASSYTQGNSPLHF.

This rearrangement joins TRBV4-2 to TRBJ2-1; TRBD1 matches at 9 bases. The germline CDR1 and CDR2 sequences are LGHNA and YNFKEQ. The CDR3 spans 15 residues. The V gene end was trimmed by 3 bases and the J gene end by 4 bases; junction bases not matched to a gene: 4. Here the CDR3 DNA reads TGTGCCAGCAGCCAGGGACAGGGTACTTACAATGAGCAGTTCTTC. It yields the protein CASSQGQGTYNEQFF.